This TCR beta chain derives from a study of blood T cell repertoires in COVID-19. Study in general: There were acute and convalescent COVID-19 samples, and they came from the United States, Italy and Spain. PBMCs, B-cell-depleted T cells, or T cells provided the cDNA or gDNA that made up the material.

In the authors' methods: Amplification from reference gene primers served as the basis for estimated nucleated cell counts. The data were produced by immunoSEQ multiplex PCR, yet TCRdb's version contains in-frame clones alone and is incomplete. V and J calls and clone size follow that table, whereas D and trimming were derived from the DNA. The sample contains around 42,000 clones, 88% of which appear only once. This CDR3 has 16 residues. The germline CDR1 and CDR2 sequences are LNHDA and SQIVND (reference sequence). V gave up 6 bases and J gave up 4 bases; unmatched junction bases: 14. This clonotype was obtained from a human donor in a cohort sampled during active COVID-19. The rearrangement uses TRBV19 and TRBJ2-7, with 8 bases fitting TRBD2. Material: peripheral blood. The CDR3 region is CASSLPGGAKEYEQYF. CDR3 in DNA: TGTGCCAGTAGCCTCCCCGGGGGGGCTAAAGAGTACGAGCAGTACTTC.